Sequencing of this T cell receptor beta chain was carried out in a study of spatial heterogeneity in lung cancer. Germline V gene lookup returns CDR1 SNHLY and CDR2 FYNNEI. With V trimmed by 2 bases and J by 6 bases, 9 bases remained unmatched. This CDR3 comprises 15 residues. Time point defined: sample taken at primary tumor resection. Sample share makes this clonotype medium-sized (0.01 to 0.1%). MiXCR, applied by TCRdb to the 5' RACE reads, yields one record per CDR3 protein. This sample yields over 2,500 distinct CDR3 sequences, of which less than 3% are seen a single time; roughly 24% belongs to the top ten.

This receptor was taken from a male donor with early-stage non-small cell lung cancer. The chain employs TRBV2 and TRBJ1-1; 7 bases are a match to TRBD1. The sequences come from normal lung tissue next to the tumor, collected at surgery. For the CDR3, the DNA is TGTGCCAGCAGTGAAAAGGACAGGCCCAACGCTGAAGCTTTCTTT. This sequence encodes CASSEKDRPNAEAFF.